This record looks at one T cell receptor (beta chain) sequence and its context. This entry comes from a study of blood T cell repertoires in COVID-19. Individuals drawn from approximately 26 US areas were roughly 18 to 95 years old. Allocation to cohorts depended on clinical history reported by the participants. Clones were read by immunoSEQ multiplex PCR, and TCRdb kept only the in-frame ones, dropping some. This table holds about 240,000 clones, about 91% found once. Looked up from germline, CDR1 is LGHNA and CDR2 is YSLEER. Trimming removed 0 bases from V and 7 bases from J; junction bases left unmatched: 6. The CDR3 covers 16 residues.

The J gene is TRBJ1-4, the V gene TRBV4-3; TRBD1 matches at 9 bases. Sequencing was performed on PBMCs or T cells enriched from blood (not recorded which). The TCR was taken from a woman aged 25 to 45 with acute COVID-19. The chain's CDR3 is CASSQDLGTGSEKLFF. In DNA, the CDR3 is TGCGCCAGCAGCCAAGATCTGGGGACAGGGAGTGAAAAACTGTTTTTT.